The present TCR beta chain was sequenced within a study of T cells in Graves' hyperthyroidism and ophthalmopathy (dated by TCRdb to the late 2010s). In the study overall: Peripheral blood samples were taken at initial diagnosis, before any treatment was given. Once sampling was done, hyperthyroidism patients were given methimazole at a starting dose of 30 mg daily, whereas ophthalmopathy patients were given high-dose intravenous methylprednisolone. To identify distinguishing TCR V-J signatures, a discovery cohort of 100 patients was used, comprising some 43 with Graves' ophthalmopathy and under 60 with stable Graves' hyperthyroidism. The 95 to 100 discovery patients were divided at random into training and test sets in a 7:3 ratio. In addition, the study compared T-cell repertoires in thyroid tissue and in blood from over 5 Graves' hyperthyroidism patients. Prospective prediction of ophthalmopathy was tested in an independent validation cohort consisting of 18 hyperthyroidism patients and more than 15 patients who later progressed to ophthalmopathy. The paper reports TCR Vbeta CDR3 sequencing of more than 120 peripheral blood samples: 40 or so ophthalmopathy, fewer than 85 hyperthyroidism and 17 progressor patients.

Overall study outcomes, separate from this receptor: In cross-validation, a model built on a 13 V-J signature told ophthalmopathy apart from stable hyperthyroidism with approximately 90% sensitivity and approximately 81% specificity, and in testing the same model reached 80%/75%. Most expanded thyroid clonotypes (frequency above 0.001) were also found in blood, which suggests that blood repertoires may mirror thyroid immune responses. In validation, the model predicted progression to ophthalmopathy a median of about 6.8 months before onset, with around 70% sensitivity and roughly 79% specificity. Sample size was not statistically predetermined, and blinding of investigators to group allocation was not performed.

In the ophthalmopathy patients, disease was moderately to severely active, with a Clinical Activity Score of 3 or more, a NOSPECS grade of 4 or more, and a duration of less than 3 months. Exclusion was applied to patients with uncontrolled infections, other autoimmune diseases, pregnancy or lactation. Clinical symptoms, serum thyroxine and TRAb, thyroid ultrasound, and orbital computed tomography formed the basis for the diagnoses. PBMCs were isolated from 7.5 to 10 ml of fresh peripheral blood by Ficoll-Paque density gradient centrifugation. Trizol reagent was used to extract total RNA, and RNA quality was then checked on an Agilent 2100 Bioanalyzer. This clonotype was seen only a few times. No cognate antigen has been identified for it. Base qualities are not at hand, and no much larger clone is one base apart. Counted from cysteine to phenylalanine, this CDR3 has 20 amino acids. This entry keeps only the CDR3 DNA: 60 bases, framed from base 1. V ends up 6 bases short and J 0 bases short, with an unmatched junction base count of 19. CDR1 MNHEY and CDR2 SVGAGI are derived from the germline V gene.

Amplification of TCR beta CDR3 regions was carried out from RNA transcripts. The TCR CDR3 was subjected to a first round of RT-PCR using the HTBI primer set and the Qiagen OneStep RT-PCR kit. Libraries were constructed in a second round of multiplex PCR, after which size selection and purification were carried out. Sequencing of the libraries was done on an Illumina HiSeq2000 using paired-end 100 bp reads. Regarding the original processing steps: SOAPnuke was used to process the raw data, with reads discarded if the reads contained adapters or uncalled bases, had a mean Phred below 15, or lacked an exact constant-primer or identifier match. High-quality paired reads were merged with COPE v1.2.5, and unique nucleotide sequences were defined as clonotypes. MiTCR v1.1 was used to align the clonotypes against IMGT TRBV, TRBD and TRBJ reference segments. Only V-J combinations with frequency above 0.0001, covering about 99% of repertoires, were analysed. The TCS score was defined as F50 (clonal expansion) divided by E x V (chaos), with BLOSUM62-based TCRdist calculated between CDR3 peptides within each V-J. Welch's t-statistics and random forest reduced just over 500 V-J features to 10 to 15, which were used in a naive Bayes classifier (R e1071). TCRdb took the public reads, trimmed them with fastp at Q25, ran MiXCR for clone calling and kept in-frame beta chains. Every entry covers one CDR3 protein and lists the most common genes and DNA from its rows. The V and J calls here are based on TCRdb, not the publication. The sample table shows about 530,000 distinct CDR3 sequences, and over 15% are seen once. About 16% of the sample goes to the ten largest clones.

The chain uses TRBV6-5 and TRBJ1-5; 8 central bases correspond to TRBD1. The origin of this receptor is a woman under 30 with Graves' ophthalmopathy. Sequencing used blood. The CDR3 region: CASRPISDRGIWYSNQPQHF. The sequenced DNA: TGTGCCAGCAGGCCCATCTCCGACAGGGGAATTTGGTATAGCAATCAGCCCCAGCATTTT.